A selection of T cell receptor beta chains follows, all from one sample in a study of blood T cell repertoires in COVID-19. Some clones are missing from TCRdb's copy, which holds only in-frame ones; the method was immunoSEQ multiplex PCR. The sample holds almost 400,000 clones, under 90% seen once. Material for sequencing was PBMCs or T cells enriched from blood (not recorded which). Source of these receptors: a young woman who had recovered from COVID-19. CDR3s leave out the opening cysteine and the closing phenylalanine or tryptophan. Fields, in order: V gene, J gene, CDR3 protein.

>TRBV6-1|TRBJ2-5
ASSERGIGTGDWGRETQY
>TRBV10-2|TRBJ2-2
ASSESISLASPGELF
>TRBV19|TRBJ2-7
ASSMFGSSYEQY
>TRBV13|TRBJ2-5
ASSAWTSGSSLLEETQY
>TRBV18|TRBJ1-1
ASSPLPPQGGTEAF
>TRBV12-3/TRBV12-4|TRBJ1-1
ASSLARAVRAF
>TRBV19|TRBJ1-2
ASTAGTGHIWGWYT
>TRBV5-3|TRBJ2-5
ARSLRQGVRQGETQY
>TRBV2|TRBJ2-3
ASSTRTDTQY
>TRBV9|TRBJ1-1
ASSVEQGPTEAF
>TRBV7-2|TRBJ2-7
ASRPGTGYFEQY
>TRBV19|TRBJ2-4
ATGTGIANIQY
>TRBV5-1|TRBJ1-1
ASSGGGTENTEAF
>TRBV25-1|TRBJ2-1
ASGALDSDEQF
>TRBV18|TRBJ1-1
ASSPTGAGTEAF
>TRBV28|TRBJ2-1
ASRQGTSGFHEQF
>TRBV2|TRBJ2-7
ASSEDTAYEQY
>TRBV7-9|TRBJ2-3
ASSSPYTDTQY
>TRBV30|TRBJ1-1
AWSIGRYTEAF
>TRBV7-2|TRBJ1-1
ASSSDTRDEAF
>TRBV5-8|TRBJ2-1
ASSLEGYEQF
>TRBV9|TRBJ2-7
ASSVGLAGSYEQY
>TRBV19|TRBJ2-3
ASSGGQGTDTQY
>TRBV27|TRBJ1-6
ASNPGTGTSPLH
>TRBV28|TRBJ2-7
ASTETGVSYEQY
>TRBV9|TRBJ1-1
ASSVGELPRNTEAF
>TRBV28|TRBJ2-5
ASSPQGAGETQY
>TRBV27|TRBJ1-5
ASRAAGAGFGQPQH
>TRBV4-3|TRBJ1-1
ASSQSTGAGAF
>TRBV19|TRBJ2-7
ASSWTGTYEQY
>TRBV28|TRBJ2-1
ASSSPRSGVHLSYNEQF
>TRBV30|TRBJ2-3
AWSAGVVDTQY
>TRBV6-5|TRBJ1-4
ASRPIDSAGEKLF
>TRBV25-1|TRBJ1-6
ASAGPGISSPLH
>TRBV12-5|TRBJ1-2
ASGWVGQSLNYGYT
>TRBV5-4|TRBJ2-3
ASSRETSGGALPNTQY
>TRBV9|TRBJ2-6
ASSVQGTGANVLT
>TRBV3-1/TRBV3-2|TRBJ1-2
ASSQDGMVLPRGYGYT
>TRBV7-3|TRBJ1-6
ASSSQPAGSDSPLH
>TRBV19|TRBJ2-2
ASRTGGNTGELF
>TRBV12-3/TRBV12-4|TRBJ1-5
ASSFGGTGPQH
>TRBV5-6|TRBJ1-4
ASSLYNGHPTIVLF